A single sample is the source of the 18 T cell receptor beta chains below, sequenced in a study of CD8+ T cells in alopecia areata (dated by TCRdb to 2016 to 2018). Library creation used the immunoSEQ multiplex PCR assay. RNA was extracted from all samples and reverse transcribed into cDNA, which served as template for TCR sequencing. In its TCRdb copy, this immuneACCESS table keeps in-frame sequences only and misses some clones. Where compared with another copy, unresolved V genes explain less than half of these, and the others have no known cause. The sample has 110,000 or so clones on record, about 60% of them singletons. In total, the top ten clones hold around 2.8% of the sample. The sequenced sample was CD4+ T cells sorted from blood. The receptor source for this set is a human donor in good health.

The chain is built from TRBV30 and TRBJ1-1; no reliable D call. Germline V CDR1 and CDR2: GTSNPN, SVGIG (reference sequence). With 0 bases removed from V and 7 bases from J, the gap between germline ends came to 12 bases. This CDR3 is built from 13 residues. CDR3 DNA: TGTGCCTGGAGTGTCACATCTGGGGTTGAAGCTTTCTTT. The encoded protein is CAWSVTSGVEAFF.

The chain links TRBV30 to TRBJ1-1; possibly TRBD1 for D (5 bases). CDR1 GTSNPN and CDR2 SVGIG come from the germline V gene (reference sequence). CDR3 length equals 14 residues. V was shortened by 1 base and J by 5 bases, with 14 bases between the two germline ends. Here the CDR3 DNA reads TGTGCCTGGAGTGGGGACTCCCGAGGGACTGAAGCTTTCTTT. Encoded protein: CAWSGDSRGTEAFF.

J is TRBJ2-1 and V is TRBV28; 10 positions agree with TRBD1. CDR3 size: 18 residues. Germline assignment: CDR1 MDHEN and CDR2 SYDVKM. With V trimmed by 6 bases and J by 0 bases, 11 bases remained unmatched. The CDR3 spells CASSLGQGGSLSYNEQFF. The DNA for the CDR3 is TGTGCCAGCAGCTTAGGACAGGGGGGATCCCTCTCCTACAATGAGCAGTTCTTC.

This clone has only a few counts. The chain recombines TRBV30 with TRBJ1-2; D not resolved. The CDR3 has 11 residues. V was pared by 8 bases and J by 4 bases, with 11 bases between. Germline V gene lookup returns CDR1 GTSNPN and CDR2 SVGIG (reference sequence). The CDR3 is CAHGRRYGYTF. The DNA for the CDR3 is TGTGCCCATGGGCGGCGCTATGGCTACACCTTC. Looking up the rest from reference TRBV30 and TRBJ1-2 gives the full variable domain: SQTIHQWPATLVQPVGSPLSLECTVEGTSNPNLYWYRQAAGRGLQLLFYSVGIGQISSEVPQNLSASRPQDRQFILSSKKLLLSDSGFYLCAHGRRYGYTFGSGTRLTVV.

In nucleotides, the CDR3 is TGTGCCAGCAGCCAAGATGTGGCAGTGGCTAATGAAAAACTGTTTTTT. Its protein is CASSQDVAVANEKLFF. V gene TRBV4-2 combines with J gene TRBJ1-4; no clear D. Per germline, CDR1 LGHNA and CDR2 YNFKEQ. V shed 0 bases and J shed 3 bases, with 11 bases lying between them. The CDR3 covers 16 residues.

The V call is TRBV5-1, the J call TRBJ1-6; tentative D call: TRBD1 (5 bases). In germline, CDR1 is SGHRS, CDR2 YFSETQ. V lost 0 bases to trimming and J lost 15 bases, with 10 bases between them. This CDR3 has 12 residues. This CDR3 is CASSLEQGDLHF. In DNA, the CDR3 is TGCGCCAGCAGCTTGGAGCAGGGTGACCTCCACTTT.

The gene calls are TRBV29-1 and TRBJ2-7; maybe TRBD1 (5 bases). Germline V lookup: CDR1 SQVTM, CDR2 ANQGSEA. The CDR3 has 12 residues. Trimming left V 4 bases short and J 0 bases short, with 7 bases between. The CDR3 region is CSVGQSSYEQYF. CDR3 sequence (DNA): TGCAGCGTTGGACAGAGCTCCTACGAGCAGTACTTC.

The chain has TRBV29-1 and TRBJ2-3; 8 bases map to TRBD2. The length of the CDR3 is 16 residues. V lost 1 base to trimming and J lost 2 bases; unmatched junction nucleotides: 8. The germline V gene encodes CDR1 SQVTM and CDR2 ANQGSEA. The CDR3 reads CSVEAVAGGHTDTQYF. In nucleotides, the CDR3 is TGCAGCGTTGAAGCTGTCGCGGGGGGCCACACAGATACGCAGTATTTT.

The chain couples TRBV29-1 to TRBJ2-3; no definite D call. The CDR3 is made up of 13 amino acids. CDR1 and CDR2 (germline): SQVTM, ANQGSEA. The V gene lost 4 bases and the J gene lost 5 bases, with 13 bases spanning the gap. This chain's CDR3 is CSVGGRFLDTQYF. The CDR3 nucleotides read TGCAGCGTTGGAGGACGGTTCCTAGATACGCAGTATTTT.

On this clone: Sequence at one end of the junction differs from germline and may be a read error. This chain links TRBV6-5 with TRBJ2-7, with D perhaps given as TRBD1 or TRBD2 (6 bases each). Germline V gene sequence: CDR1 MNHEY, CDR2 SVGAGI. CDR3 length equals 13 residues. The CDR3 nucleotides are TGTGCCAGCAGTCCCGAAGGGGGGCGCCCCTTCCACTTC. Protein sequence: CASSPEGGRPFHF.

The chain couples TRBV21-1 to TRBJ1-5; the table calls TRBD1, which could not be checked here. TRBV21-1 constitutes a pseudogene. The CDR3 covers 17 residues. As DNA, the CDR3 is TGTGCCAGCAGCGAAAATAGGGACAGATATTGGCAGCAGCCCCAGCATTTT. Translating gives CASSENRDRYWQQPQHF.

The J gene is TRBJ2-1, the V gene TRBV7-9; no reliable D call. V was pared by 3 bases and J by 7 bases, with 13 bases between. The V gene's germline CDR1 is SEHNR and CDR2 FQNEAQ (reference sequence). CDR3 length: 14 residues. The CDR3 protein is CASSLVDPSNEQFF. CDR3 nucleotides: TGTGCCAGCAGCTTGGTGGATCCCTCGAATGAGCAGTTCTTC.

The rearrangement joins TRBV7-9 to TRBJ1-4; 12 bases fit TRBD1. This CDR3 contains 16 residues. The germline gives CDR1 SEHNR, CDR2 FQNEAQ (reference sequence). The junction had 7 bases not matched to a gene; V was cut back by 4 bases and J by 7 bases. The CDR3 DNA sequence: TGTGCCAGCAGCTACGGGACAGGGGGCGAGGGTGAAAAACTGTTTTTT. It codes for CASSYGTGGEGEKLFF.

J is TRBJ1-5 and V is TRBV28, with D unresolved. Trimming took off 4 bases at V and 7 bases at J, with 17 bases between the two ends. CDR3 length: 15 amino acids. Germline lookup yields CDR1 MDHEN and CDR2 SYDVKM. CDR3 DNA: TGTGCCAGCAGTTCTAGGCGGGGTTTGGTGCAGCCCCAGCATTTT. This encodes CASSSRRGLVQPQHF.

This chain uses TRBV27 with TRBJ1-5; D may be TRBD1 (6 bases). The CDR3 is 13 residues long. Trimming left V 10 bases short and J 12 bases short, with 22 bases between. Germline V gene sequence: CDR1 MNHEY, CDR2 SMNVEV (reference sequence). Here the CDR3 DNA reads TGTGCCACCATAATGACAGGTTGCCTTTACCAGCATTTT. Translating it yields CATIMTGCLYQHF.

The rearrangement joins TRBV7-2 to TRBJ1-3, with TRBD1 matching 7 bases. The CDR3 totals 15 residues. Per the germline V gene, CDR1 is SGHTA and CDR2 is FQGNSA. V was clipped by 4 bases and J by 2 bases; unmatched bases: 5. CDR3 sequence reads: CASSYQGTAGNTIYF. CDR3 coding DNA: TGTGCCAGCAGCTACCAAGGGACAGCTGGAAACACCATATATTTT.

The J gene is TRBJ2-2, the V gene TRBV15; the D gene is possibly TRBD1 (6 bases). V was clipped by 0 bases and J by 2 bases, with 10 bases between them. The CDR3 consists of 16 residues. Germline loops: CDR1 LNHNV, CDR2 YYDKDF (reference sequence). The CDR3 coding sequence is TGTGCCACCAGCAGAGATGCCGGGACAAACACCGGGGAGCTGTTTTTT. Amino acid sequence: CATSRDAGTNTGELFF.

The chain joins TRBV30 to TRBJ1-2; D not resolved. V dropped 6 bases and J dropped 2 bases, with 10 bases sitting between them. CDR3 length equals 12 residues. CDR1 GTSNPN and CDR2 SVGIG come from the germline V gene (reference sequence). CDR3 amino acids: CACKHRNYGYTF. The CDR3 nucleotides are TGTGCCTGTAAACATCGAAACTATGGCTACACCTTC.